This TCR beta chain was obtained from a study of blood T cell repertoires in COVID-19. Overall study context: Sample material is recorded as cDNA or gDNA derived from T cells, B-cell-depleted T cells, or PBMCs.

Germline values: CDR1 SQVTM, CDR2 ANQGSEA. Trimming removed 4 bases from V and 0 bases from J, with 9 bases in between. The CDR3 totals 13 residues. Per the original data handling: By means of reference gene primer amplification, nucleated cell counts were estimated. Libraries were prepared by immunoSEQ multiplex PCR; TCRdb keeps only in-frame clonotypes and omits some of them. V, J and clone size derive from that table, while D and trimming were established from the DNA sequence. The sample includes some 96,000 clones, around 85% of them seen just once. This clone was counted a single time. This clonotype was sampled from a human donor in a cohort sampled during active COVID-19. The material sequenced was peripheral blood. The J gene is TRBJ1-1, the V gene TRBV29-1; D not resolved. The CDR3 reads CSVVVRLNTEAFF. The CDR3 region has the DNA TGCAGCGTTGTTGTCAGATTGAACACTGAAGCTTTCTTT.